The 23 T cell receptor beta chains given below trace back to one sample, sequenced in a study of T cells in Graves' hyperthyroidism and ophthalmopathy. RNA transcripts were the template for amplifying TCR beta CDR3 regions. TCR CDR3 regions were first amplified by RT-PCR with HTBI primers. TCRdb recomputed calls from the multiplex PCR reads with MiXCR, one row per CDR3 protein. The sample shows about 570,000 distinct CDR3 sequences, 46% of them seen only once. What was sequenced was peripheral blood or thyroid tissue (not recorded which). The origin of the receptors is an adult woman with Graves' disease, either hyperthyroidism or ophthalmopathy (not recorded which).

The CDR3 here is CASSSRQGRGRNEQFF. CDR3 in DNA: TGTGCCAGCAGCTCGCGACAGGGGAGGGGCCGCAATGAGCAGTTCTTC. The V and J genes are TRBV7-2 and TRBJ2-1; a possible D gene is TRBD1 (8 bases). The V gene's germline CDR1 is SGHTA and CDR2 FQGNSA. V was clipped by 4 bases and J by 6 bases, with 19 bases between them. This CDR3 spans 16 amino acids.

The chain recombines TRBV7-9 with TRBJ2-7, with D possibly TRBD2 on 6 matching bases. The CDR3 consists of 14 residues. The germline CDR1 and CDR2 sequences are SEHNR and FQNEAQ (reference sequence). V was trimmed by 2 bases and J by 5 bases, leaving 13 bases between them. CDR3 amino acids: CASSLPETRDEQYF. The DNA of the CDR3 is TGTGCCAGCAGCTTACCCGAGACTAGAGACGAGCAGTACTTC.

The CDR3 DNA follows: TGTGCCAGCAGCGTAGGGGTGACTAGCGACACTTCGGAGCAGTACTTC. It encodes CASSVGVTSDTSEQYF. V usage is TRBV7-4 and J usage is TRBJ2-7, with 8 bases aligning to TRBD2. Germline values: CDR1 SGHVT, CDR2 SQSDAQ. The CDR3 spans 16 residues. The J segment lost 7 bases and the V segment lost 5 bases, leaving 16 bases of the junction unmatched.

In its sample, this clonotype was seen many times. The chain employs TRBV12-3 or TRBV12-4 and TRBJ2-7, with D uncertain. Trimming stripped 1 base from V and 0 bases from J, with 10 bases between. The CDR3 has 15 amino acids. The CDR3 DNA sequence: TGTGCCAGCAGTTTAGGGTTGTACCCCTCCTACGAGCAGTACTTC. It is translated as CASSLGLYPSYEQYF.

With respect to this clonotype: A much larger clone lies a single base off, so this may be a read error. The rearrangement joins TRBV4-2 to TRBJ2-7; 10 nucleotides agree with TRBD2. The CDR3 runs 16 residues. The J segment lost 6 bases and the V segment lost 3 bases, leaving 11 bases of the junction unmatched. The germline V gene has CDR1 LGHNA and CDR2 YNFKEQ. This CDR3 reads CASSQGSSGGGGEQYF. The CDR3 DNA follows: TGTGCCAGCAGCCAGGGATCTAGCGGGGGTGGGGGCGAGCAGTACTTC.

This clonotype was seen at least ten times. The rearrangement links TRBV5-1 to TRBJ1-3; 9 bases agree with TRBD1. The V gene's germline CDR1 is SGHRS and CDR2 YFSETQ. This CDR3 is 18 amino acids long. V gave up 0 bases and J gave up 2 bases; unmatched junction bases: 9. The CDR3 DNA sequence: TGCGCCAGCAGCTTGGTTACAGGGGGCAGTATGGCTGGAAACACCATATATTTT. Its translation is CASSLVTGGSMAGNTIYF.

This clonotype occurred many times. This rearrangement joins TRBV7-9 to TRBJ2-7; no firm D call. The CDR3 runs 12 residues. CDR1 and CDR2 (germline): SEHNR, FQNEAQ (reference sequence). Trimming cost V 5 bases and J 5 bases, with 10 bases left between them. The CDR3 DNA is TGTGCCAGCAGCCCGATTGGAAACGAGCAGTACTTC. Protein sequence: CASSPIGNEQYF.

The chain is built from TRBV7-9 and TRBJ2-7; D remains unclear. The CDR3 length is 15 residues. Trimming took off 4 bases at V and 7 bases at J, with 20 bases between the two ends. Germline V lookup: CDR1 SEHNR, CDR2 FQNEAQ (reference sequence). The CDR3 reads CASSSGGSKPQEQYF. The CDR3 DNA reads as TGTGCCAGCAGCTCCGGCGGATCCAAACCCCAGGAGCAGTACTTC.

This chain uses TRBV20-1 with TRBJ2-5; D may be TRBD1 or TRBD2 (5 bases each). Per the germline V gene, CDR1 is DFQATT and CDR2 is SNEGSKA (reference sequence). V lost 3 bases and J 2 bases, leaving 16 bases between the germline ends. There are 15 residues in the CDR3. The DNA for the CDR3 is TGCAGTGCTAGGGACTCTAGGGGTTTACAAGAGACCCAGTACTTC. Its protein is CSARDSRGLQETQYF.

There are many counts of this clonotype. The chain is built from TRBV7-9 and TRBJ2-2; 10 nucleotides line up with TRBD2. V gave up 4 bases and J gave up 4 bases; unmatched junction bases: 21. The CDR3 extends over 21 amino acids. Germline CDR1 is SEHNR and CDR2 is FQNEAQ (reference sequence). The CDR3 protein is CASSYPYTSSGRAWSTGELFF. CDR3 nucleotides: TGTGCCAGCAGCTACCCCTACACAAGCAGCGGGAGGGCCTGGAGCACCGGGGAGCTGTTTTTT.

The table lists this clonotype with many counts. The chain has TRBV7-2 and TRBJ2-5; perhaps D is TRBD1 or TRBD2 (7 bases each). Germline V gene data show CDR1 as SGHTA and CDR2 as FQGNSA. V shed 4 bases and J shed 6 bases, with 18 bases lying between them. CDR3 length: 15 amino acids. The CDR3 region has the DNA TGTGCCAGCAGCTCAGACACCAGGGGGGGGAAGACCCAGTACTTC. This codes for CASSSDTRGGKTQYF.

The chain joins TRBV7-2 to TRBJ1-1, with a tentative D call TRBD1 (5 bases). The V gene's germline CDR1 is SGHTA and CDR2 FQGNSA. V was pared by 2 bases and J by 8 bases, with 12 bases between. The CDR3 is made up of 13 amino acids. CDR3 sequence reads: CASSLRDAGEAFF. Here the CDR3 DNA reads TGTGCCAGCAGCTTAAGGGACGCTGGCGAAGCTTTCTTT.

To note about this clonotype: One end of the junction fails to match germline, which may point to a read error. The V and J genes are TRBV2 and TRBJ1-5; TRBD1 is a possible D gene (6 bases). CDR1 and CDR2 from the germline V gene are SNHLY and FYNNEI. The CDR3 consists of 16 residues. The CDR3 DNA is TGTGCCAGCACCGAGCGGACAGTGGGTAGCAGTCAGCCCCAGCATTTT. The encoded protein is CASTERTVGSSQPQHF.

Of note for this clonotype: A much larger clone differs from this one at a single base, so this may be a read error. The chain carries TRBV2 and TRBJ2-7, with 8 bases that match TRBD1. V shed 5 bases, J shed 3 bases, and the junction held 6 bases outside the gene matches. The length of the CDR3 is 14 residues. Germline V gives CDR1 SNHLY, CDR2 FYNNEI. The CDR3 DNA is TGTGCCAGCAGTTGGCCGGGACAGGTCTACGAGCAGTACTTC. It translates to CASSWPGQVYEQYF.

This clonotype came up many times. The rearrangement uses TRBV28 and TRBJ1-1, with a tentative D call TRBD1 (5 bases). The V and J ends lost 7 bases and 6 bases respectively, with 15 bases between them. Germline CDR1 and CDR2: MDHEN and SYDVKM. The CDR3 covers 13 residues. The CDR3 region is CASTVSREPEAFF. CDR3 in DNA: TGTGCCAGCACAGTCTCCAGGGAACCTGAAGCTTTCTTT.

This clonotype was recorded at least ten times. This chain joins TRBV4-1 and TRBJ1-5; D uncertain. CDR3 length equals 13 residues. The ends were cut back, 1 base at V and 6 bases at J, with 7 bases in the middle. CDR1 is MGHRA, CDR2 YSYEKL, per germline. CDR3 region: CASSQVYGQPQHF. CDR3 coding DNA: TGCGCCAGCAGCCAAGTATACGGTCAGCCCCAGCATTTT.

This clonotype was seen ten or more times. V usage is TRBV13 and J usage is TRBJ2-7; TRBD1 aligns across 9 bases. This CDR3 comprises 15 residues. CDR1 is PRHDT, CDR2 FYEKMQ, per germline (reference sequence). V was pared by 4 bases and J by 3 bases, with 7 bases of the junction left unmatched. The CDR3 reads CASSSGQGFVYEQYF. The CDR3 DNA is TGTGCCAGCAGCTCTGGACAGGGGTTCGTCTACGAGCAGTACTTC. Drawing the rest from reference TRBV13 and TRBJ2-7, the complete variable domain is AAGVIQSPRHLIKEKRETATLKCYPIPRHDTVYWYQQGPGQDPQFLISFYEKMQSDKGSIPDRFSAQQFSDYHSELNMSSLELGDSALYFCASSSGQGFVYEQYFGPGTRLTVT.

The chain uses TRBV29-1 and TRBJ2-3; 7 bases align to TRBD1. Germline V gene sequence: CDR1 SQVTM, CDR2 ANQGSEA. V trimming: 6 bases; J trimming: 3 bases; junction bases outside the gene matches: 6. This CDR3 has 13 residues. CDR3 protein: CSVPGTATDTQYF. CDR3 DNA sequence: TGCAGCGTGCCCGGGACAGCAACAGATACGCAGTATTTT.

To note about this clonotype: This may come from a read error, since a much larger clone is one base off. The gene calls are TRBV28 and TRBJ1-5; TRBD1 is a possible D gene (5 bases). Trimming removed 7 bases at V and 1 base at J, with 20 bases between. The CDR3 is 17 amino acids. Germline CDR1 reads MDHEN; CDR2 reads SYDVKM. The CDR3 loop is CASINPQGPGSNQPQHF. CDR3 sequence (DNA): TGTGCCAGCATCAACCCTCAGGGCCCTGGGAGCAATCAGCCCCAGCATTTT.

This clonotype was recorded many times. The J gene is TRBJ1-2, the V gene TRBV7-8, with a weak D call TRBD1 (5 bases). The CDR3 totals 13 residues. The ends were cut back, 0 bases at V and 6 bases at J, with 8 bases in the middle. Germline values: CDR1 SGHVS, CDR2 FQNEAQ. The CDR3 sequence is CASSLALTDGYTF. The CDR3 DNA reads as TGTGCCAGCAGCTTAGCGTTGACAGATGGCTACACCTTC.

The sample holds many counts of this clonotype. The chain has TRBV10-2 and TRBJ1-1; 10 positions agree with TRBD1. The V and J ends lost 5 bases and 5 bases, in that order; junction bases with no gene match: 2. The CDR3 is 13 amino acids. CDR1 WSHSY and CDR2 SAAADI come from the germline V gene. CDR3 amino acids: CASSRQGATEAFF. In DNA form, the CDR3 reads TGCGCCAGCAGTCGACAGGGGGCAACTGAAGCTTTCTTT.

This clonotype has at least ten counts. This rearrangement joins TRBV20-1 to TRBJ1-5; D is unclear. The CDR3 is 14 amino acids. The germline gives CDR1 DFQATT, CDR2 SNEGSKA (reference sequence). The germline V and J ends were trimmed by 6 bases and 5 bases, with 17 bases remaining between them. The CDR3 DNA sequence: TGCAGTGCGAGGCCCGGACGGTATTATCAGCCCCAGCATTTT. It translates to CSARPGRYYQPQHF.

As DNA, the CDR3 is TGTGCCAGCACGGGGACTAGCGGGGCACCCCAGCATTTT. This sequence encodes CASTGTSGAPQHF. V and J are TRBV6-1 and TRBJ1-5; maybe TRBD1 (5 bases). The V end lost 7 bases, the J end lost 10 bases, and 17 bases lay between the germline ends. The germline V gene has CDR1 MNHNS and CDR2 SASEGT. The CDR3 runs to 13 residues.